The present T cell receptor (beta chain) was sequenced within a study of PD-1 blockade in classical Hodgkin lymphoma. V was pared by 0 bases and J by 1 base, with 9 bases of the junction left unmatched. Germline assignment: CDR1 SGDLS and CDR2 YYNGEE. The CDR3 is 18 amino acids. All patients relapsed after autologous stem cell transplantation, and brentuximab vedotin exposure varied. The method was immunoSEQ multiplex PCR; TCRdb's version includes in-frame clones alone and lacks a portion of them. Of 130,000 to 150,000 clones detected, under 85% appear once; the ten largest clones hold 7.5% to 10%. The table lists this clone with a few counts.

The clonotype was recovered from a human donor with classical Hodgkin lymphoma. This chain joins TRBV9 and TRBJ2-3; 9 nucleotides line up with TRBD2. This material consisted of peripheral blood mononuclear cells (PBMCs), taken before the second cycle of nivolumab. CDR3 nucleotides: TGTGCCAGCAGCGTAGGCCTAGCGGGGATCCAGGGCACAGATACGCAGTATTTT. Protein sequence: CASSVGLAGIQGTDTQYF.